What follows is one T cell receptor beta chain and its context. This sample is part of a study of blood T cell repertoires in COVID-19. This CDR3 contains 12 residues. From germline, CDR1 is LNHDA and CDR2 SQIVND (reference sequence). V dropped 5 bases and J dropped 3 bases, with 6 bases sitting between them. The repertoire was sequenced with immunoSEQ multiplex PCR; TCRdb's copy has only in-frame clones and lacks some. The table records roughly 140,000 clones, about 86% of them present only once. This rearrangement joins TRBV19 to TRBJ2-3, with D unclear. This sequence originates from a human donor in a cohort sampled during active COVID-19. Specimen: peripheral blood. CDR3: CASSSRTDTQYF. The DNA for the CDR3 is TGTGCCAGTAGTTCCCGGACAGATACGCAGTATTTT.